This T cell receptor (beta chain) was profiled in a study of T cells in women clearing cervical HPV infection. CDR1 and CDR2 from the germline V gene are LGHNA and YNFKEQ. The CDR3 is 14 residues long. The germline V and J ends were trimmed by 4 bases and 4 bases, with 8 bases remaining between them. Study-wide points: Cases carried less TRBV6-7 than controls: approximately 0.1% versus 0.16%.

About this clone: Antigen: not known. The read halts 3 residues ahead of the CDR3 end, with the missing end drawn from the germline J gene.

Repertoires were generated with immunoSEQ multiplex PCR, while TCRdb's copy carries only in-frame clones and drops some. The sample table sets out around 48,000 clones. The receptor was isolated from a woman between 18 and 75 years old with a cervical HPV16 infection that either progressed to CIN3+ or cleared (not recorded which). The sample consisted of blood buffy coat. This chain joins TRBV4-2 and TRBJ1-6; D is unclear. The covered CDR3 bases are TGTGCCAGCAGCCCTGAAACTTATAATTCACCC. Amino acids: CASSPETYNSP. In full, the CDR3 is CASSPETYNSPLHF.